This T cell receptor (beta chain) was captured by sequencing in a study of blood T cells in healthy people across ages. Germline CDR1 reads SGHTA; CDR2 reads FQGNSA. The CDR3 runs 14 residues. V gave up 4 bases and J gave up 8 bases; unmatched junction bases: 3. The second PCR ran roughly 7 to 12 cycles with a sample-barcoded 5' primer and J-beta primers. TCRdb independently ran MiXCR on the 5' RACE reads; one entry per CDR3 protein. Of roughly 1.9 million distinct CDR3 sequences in the sample, about 39% are singletons; the top ten hold 23%. The sequencing sample was made of blood. The sequence derives from a human donor in good health. This chain uses TRBV7-2 with TRBJ1-6; the match to TRBD1 covers 9 bases. CDR3 DNA: TGTGCCAGCAGCTGGACAGGGGAGCATTCACCCCTCCACTTT. Translation: CASSWTGEHSPLHF.